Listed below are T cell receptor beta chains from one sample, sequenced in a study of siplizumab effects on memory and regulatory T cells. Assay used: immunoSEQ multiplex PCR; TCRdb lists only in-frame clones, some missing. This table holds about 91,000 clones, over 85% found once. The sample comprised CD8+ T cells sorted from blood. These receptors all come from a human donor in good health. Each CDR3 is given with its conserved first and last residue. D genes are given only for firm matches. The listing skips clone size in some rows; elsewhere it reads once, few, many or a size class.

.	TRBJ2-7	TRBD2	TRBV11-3	TGTGCCAGCAGCCGAGGCTTAGCGGGAGCGAGCGAGCAGTACTTC	CASSRGLAGASEQYF
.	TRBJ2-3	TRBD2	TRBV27	TGTGCCAGCAGTTTAATCACTAGCGGGGGGATCACAGATACGCAGTATTTT	CASSLITSGGITDTQYF
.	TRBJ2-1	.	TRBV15	TGTGCCACCAGCAGAGATCTGAGCAATGAGCAGTTCTTC	CATSRDLSNEQFF
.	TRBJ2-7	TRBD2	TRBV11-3	TGTGCCAGCAGCTATACTAGCGGGAGTTACGAGCAGTACTTC	CASSYTSGSYEQYF
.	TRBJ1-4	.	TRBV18	TGTGCCAGCTCACCAGGGCAGGATCCTGAAAAACTGTTTTTT	CASSPGQDPEKLFF
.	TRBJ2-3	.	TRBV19	TGTGCCAGTAGTATACTGAGCCACGGCACAGATACGCAGTATTTT	CASSILSHGTDTQYF
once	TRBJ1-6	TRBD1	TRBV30	TGTGCCTGGAGCCCGGGACAGGGGTATTCACCCCTCCACTTT	CAWSPGQGYSPLHF
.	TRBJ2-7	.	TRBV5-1	TGCGCCAGCAGCATAGACCCGTACGAGCAGTACTTC	CASSIDPYEQYF
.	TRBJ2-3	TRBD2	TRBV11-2	TGTGCCAGCAGCCTCCAGATAGCGGGGACGACAGATACGCAGTATTTT	CASSLQIAGTTDTQYF
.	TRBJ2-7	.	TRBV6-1	TGTGCCAGCAGTGCCCGGGACGCAGGCTCCTACGAGCAGTACTTC	CASSARDAGSYEQYF
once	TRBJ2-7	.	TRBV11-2	TGTGCCAGCAGGGTTGGGACGGACAGCTCCTACGAGCAGTACTTC	CASRVGTDSSYEQYF
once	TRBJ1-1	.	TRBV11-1	TGTGCCAGCAGCTTAGCTCCTGAAATGAACACTGAAGCTTTCTTT	CASSLAPEMNTEAFF
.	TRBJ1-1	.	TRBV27	TGTGCCAGCAGTTTAAACGGCTCGCCGGTAACTGAAGCTTTCTTT	CASSLNGSPVTEAFF
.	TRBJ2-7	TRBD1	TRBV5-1	TGCGCCAGCAGCACCACGACAGGGCCACGACCCATTTACGAGCAGTACTTC	CASSTTTGPRPIYEQYF
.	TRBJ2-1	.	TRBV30	TGTGCCTGGGTCTTAGCGGTGAACAATGAGCAGTTCTTC	CAWVLAVNNEQFF
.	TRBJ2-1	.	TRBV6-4	TGTGCCAGCAGTTCTTTGAAACCCTACAATGAGCAGTTCTTC	CASSSLKPYNEQFF
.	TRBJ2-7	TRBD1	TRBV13	TGTGCCAGCAGCTTAGGACAGGGACAGTACGAGCAGTACTTC	CASSLGQGQYEQYF
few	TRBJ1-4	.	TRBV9	TGTGCCAGCAGCGTCAGGTTCGGGGCAACAAATGAAAAACTGTTTTTT	CASSVRFGATNEKLFF
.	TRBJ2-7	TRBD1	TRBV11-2	TGTGCCAGCAGCTTAGCACGGACAGGCTTCTACGAGCAGTACTTC	CASSLARTGFYEQYF
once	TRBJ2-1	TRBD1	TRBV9	TGTGCCAGCAGCAGTGGACAGGGGGCCTGGAATGAGCAGTTCTTC	CASSSGQGAWNEQFF
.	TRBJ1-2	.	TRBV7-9	TGTGCCAGCAGCAGAGAAGCTACCAACTATGGCTACACCTTC	CASSREATNYGYTF
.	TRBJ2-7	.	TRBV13	TGTGCCAGCAGCTTAGGTGACTTAAACTACGAGCAGTACTTC	CASSLGDLNYEQYF
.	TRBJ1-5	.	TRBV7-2	TGTGCCAGCAGCTTAACCAGTAATAATCAGCCCCAGCATTTT	CASSLTSNNQPQHF
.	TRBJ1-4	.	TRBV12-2	TGTGCAAGTCGCCAGGGGGGGCCCCGGGAACTGTTTTTT	CASRQGGPRELFF
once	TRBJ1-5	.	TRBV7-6	TGTGCCAGCAGCTTAGGGACGGGGCAGCCCCAGCATTTT	CASSLGTGQPQHF
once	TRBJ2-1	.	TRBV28	TGTGCCAGCAGTTTATTGGGCAATGAGCAGTTCTTC	CASSLLGNEQFF
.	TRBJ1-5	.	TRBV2	TGTGCCAGCAGTGACCTACCAGACAGACCCTATCAGCCCCAGCATTTT	CASSDLPDRPYQPQHF
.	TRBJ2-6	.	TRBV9	TGTGCCAGCAGCGCCGGCAACTCTGGGGCCAACGTCCTGACTTTC	CASSAGNSGANVLTF
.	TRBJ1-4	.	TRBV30	TGTGCCTGGAGTGATGCAACTAATGAAAAACTGTTTTTT	CAWSDATNEKLFF
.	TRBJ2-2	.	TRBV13	TGTGCCAGCATGAAAGGGGCAGAGAACACCGGGGAGCTGTTTTTT	CASMKGAENTGELFF
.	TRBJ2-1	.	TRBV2	TGTGCCAGCAGTGAATCTTCCAGGCGGACCGGGGATGAGCAGTTCTTC	CASSESSRRTGDEQFF
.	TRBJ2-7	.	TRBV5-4	TGTGCCAGCAGCTTGCTGGGGTACGAGCAGTACTTC	CASSLLGYEQYF
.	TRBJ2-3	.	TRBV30	TGTGCCTGGAGTGGCGTGGGTCCGAGGCGGGGAAGCACAGATACGCAGTATTTT	CAWSGVGPRRGSTDTQYF
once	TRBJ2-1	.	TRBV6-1	TGTGCCAGCAGTGAAATCGTGGGGATAGGGTACAATGAGCAGTTCTTC	CASSEIVGIGYNEQFF
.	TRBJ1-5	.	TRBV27	TGTGCCAGCAGTACCGGTAGCAATCAGCCCCAGCATTTT	CASSTGSNQPQHF
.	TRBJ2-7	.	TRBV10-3	TGTGCCACCTCTCCAGCGGCCTACGGCTACGAGCAGTACTTC	CATSPAAYGYEQYF
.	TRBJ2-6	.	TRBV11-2	TGTGCCAGCCCGTTGAGGGGGACACAAAACGTCCTGACTTTC	CASPLRGTQNVLTF
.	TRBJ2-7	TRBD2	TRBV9	TGTGCCAGCAGCGTAGGCCCCTCCCCCTCTAGCGGGAGAGACTACGAGCAGTACTTC	CASSVGPSPSSGRDYEQYF
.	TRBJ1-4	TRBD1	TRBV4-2	TGTGCCAGCAGCCAAGTACGGGACAGTAATGAAAAACTGTTTTTT	CASSQVRDSNEKLFF
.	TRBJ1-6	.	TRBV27	TGTGCCAGCAGTCGGCAGGGAAATTCACCCCTCCACTTT	CASSRQGNSPLHF
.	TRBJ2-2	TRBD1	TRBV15	TGTGCCACCAGCAGTCCACCGGGACAGGGCAACACCGGGGAGCTGTTTTTT	CATSSPPGQGNTGELFF
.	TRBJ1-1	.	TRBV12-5	TGTGCTTCCGACAGAGGCGGATTGGGGGCTTTCTTT	CASDRGGLGAFF
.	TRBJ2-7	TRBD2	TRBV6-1	TGTGCCAGCAGTGGGACCGGGACTAGCGGGGGGCGAGACGAGCAGTACTTC	CASSGTGTSGGRDEQYF
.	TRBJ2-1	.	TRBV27	TGTGCCAGCAGTTACGGGGAGGAGGAAGGTGAGCAGTTCTTC	CASSYGEEEGEQFF
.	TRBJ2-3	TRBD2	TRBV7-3	TGTGCCAGCAGCTTAAGCGGGGGAGCCACAGATACGCAGTATTTT	CASSLSGGATDTQYF
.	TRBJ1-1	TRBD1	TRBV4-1	TGCGCCAGCAGCCTCATGACAGGGTATTCGTACACTGAAGCTTTCTTT	CASSLMTGYSYTEAFF
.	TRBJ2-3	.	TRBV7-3	TGTGCCAGCAGCTTAACCCCGGGCACAGATACGCAGTATTTT	CASSLTPGTDTQYF
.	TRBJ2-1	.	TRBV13	TGTGCCAGCAGCTTACGACCCATCAATGAGCAGTTCTTC	CASSLRPINEQFF
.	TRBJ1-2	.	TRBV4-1	TGCGCCAGCAGCCAAGCGGACAGTTCTAACTATGGCTACACCTTC	CASSQADSSNYGYTF
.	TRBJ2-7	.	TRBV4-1	TGCGCCAGCAGCCACGCCGGGAGTGACGAGCAGTACTTC	CASSHAGSDEQYF
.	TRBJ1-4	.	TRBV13	TGTGCCAGCAGCTTAAGGGGCAGGGATGAAAAACTGTTTTTT	CASSLRGRDEKLFF
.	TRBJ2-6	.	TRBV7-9	TGTGCCAGCAGCTTAGGGGGGCCTGGGGCCAACGTCCTGACTTTC	CASSLGGPGANVLTF